This TCR beta chain was captured by sequencing in a study of blood T cell repertoires in COVID-19. The overall study: COVID-19 samples, acute and convalescent, were from the United States, Italy and Spain. In each case, the material was cDNA or gDNA derived from T cells, B-cell-depleted T cells, or PBMCs.

The CDR3 length is 15 residues. CDR1 MNHNY and CDR2 SVGAGI come from the germline V gene (reference sequence). Trimming took 2 bases from V and 4 from J, leaving 14 bases between them. In the authors' workflow: The assay estimated nucleated cells by amplifying reference gene primers. This table comes from immunoSEQ multiplex PCR, and its TCRdb copy is limited to in-frame clones, with some not included. The DNA gave D and trimming, while V, J and clone size come from that table. The data hold about 170,000 clones, with roughly 86% observed a single time. This sequence was found in a woman of 80 years or more in a cohort sampled during active or convalescent COVID-19. The gene calls are TRBV6-6 and TRBJ1-1; D perhaps matches TRBD1 (5 bases). The sample consisted of peripheral blood. In nucleotides, the CDR3 is TGTGCCAGCAGTTACGGGCGGGGGATCGGCACTGAAGCTTTCTTT. Protein sequence: CASSYGRGIGTEAFF.